This entry is about one T cell receptor (beta chain). The antigen is undetermined. These data are taken from a study of brain T cells in children with intractable seizures. General study points: HCMV serostatus was not known, and viral specificity came from CDR3 similarity only. Pre- and post-surgery blood differed in depth, so pre-surgery absences may be undersampling.

Produced via immunoSEQ multiplex PCR; TCRdb's table is partial and in-frame only. Found here are about 80,000 clones, around nine tenths of them singletons; the top ten hold approximately 24%. Germline CDR1 is SGHTA and CDR2 is FQGNSA. The V segment lost 0 bases and the J segment 10 bases; nucleotides outside the gene matches: 9. This CDR3 has 16 amino acids. Only cases whose brain tissue showed the highest T cell transcript signatures were sequenced. At least one anti-epileptic drug was given before surgery. The genes are TRBV7-2 and TRBJ1-4, with 9 bases matching TRBD1. The TCR originated in a girl aged 2 to 9 with Rasmussen encephalitis and intractable seizures. This material consisted of peripheral blood, taken at surgery. This chain's CDR3 is CASSLATGTGKRKLFF. In DNA, the CDR3 is TGTGCCAGCAGCTTAGCAACCGGGACAGGGAAGAGAAAACTGTTTTTT. Looking up the rest from reference TRBV7-2 and TRBJ1-4 gives the full variable domain: GAGVSQSPSNKVTEKGKDVELRCDPISGHTALYWYRQSLGQGLEFLIYFQGNSAPDKSGLPSDRFSAERTGGSVSTLTIQRTQQEDSAVYLCASSLATGTGKRKLFFGSGTQLSVL.